Listed below are T cell receptor beta chains from one sample, sequenced in a study of identical twins. In TCRdb, the 5' RACE reads were re-called with MiXCR into one record per CDR3 protein. The sample consists of 400,000 to 550,000 distinct CDR3 sequences, approximately 22% of them appearing once. These data also formed part of another study, on T cells expressing NK-cell markers.

The sequenced sample consisted of CD4+ T cells sorted from blood. The receptors here all came from a woman under 30 in good health. The CDR3 runs from the conserved cysteine through the conserved F or W. The D gene is left open where the match is weak. Clone size appears in some rows only: once, few, many, or a class for an expanded clone.

D gene	V gene	clone size	CDR3 length	J gene	CDR3 protein	CDR3 DNA
NA	TRBV20-1	NA	13	TRBJ2-5	CSARPGVQETQYF	TGCAGTGCTAGACCAGGGGTCCAAGAGACCCAGTACTTC
NA	TRBV20-1	NA	14	TRBJ2-1	CSVILGVSYNEQFF	TGCAGTGTAATTTTAGGCGTGTCCTACAATGAGCAGTTCTTC
NA	TRBV20-1	few	13	TRBJ2-5	CSAGQGRQETQYF	TGCAGTGCTGGCCAGGGTCGCCAAGAGACCCAGTACTTC
TRBD2	TRBV7-3	few	16	TRBJ2-3	CASSRRASGGTDTQYF	TGTGCCAGCAGCCGAAGGGCTAGCGGGGGCACAGATACGCAGTATTTT
NA	TRBV19	NA	11	TRBJ1-4	CASSITEKLFF	TGTGCCAGTAGTATAACGGAAAAACTGTTTTTT
NA	TRBV7-9	few	15	TRBJ2-7	CASSSSGGVSYEQYF	TGTGCCAGCAGCTCCTCCGGCGGGGTCTCCTACGAGCAGTACTTC
NA	TRBV12-3/TRBV12-4	many	13	TRBJ2-4	CASNLAGGNIQYF	TGTGCCAGCAATCTAGCTGGCGGAAACATTCAGTACTTC
TRBD1	TRBV20-1	many	13	TRBJ1-2	CSASDGTGEGYTF	TGCAGTGCTAGTGACGGGACAGGGGAAGGCTACACCTTC
TRBD2	TRBV20-1	NA	14	TRBJ2-1	CSAYAPGLANEQFF	TGCAGTGCTTATGCGCCCGGACTAGCAAATGAGCAGTTCTTC
NA	TRBV9	NA	17	TRBJ2-3	CASSVVSGIGGTDTQYF	TGTGCCAGCAGCGTAGTGTCGGGTATAGGGGGCACAGATACGCAGTATTTT
TRBD2	TRBV20-1	few	14	TRBJ2-1	CSARVLAGVHEQFF	TGCAGTGCTAGAGTGCTAGCGGGGGTCCATGAGCAGTTCTTC
TRBD1	TRBV9	NA	15	TRBJ1-5	CASSVSDRAYQPQHF	TGTGCCAGCAGCGTCTCGGACAGGGCTTATCAGCCCCAGCATTTT
NA	TRBV18	NA	13	TRBJ1-3	CASSGYSGNTIYF	TGTGCCAGCTCGGGCTACTCTGGAAACACCATATATTTT
TRBD2	TRBV7-2	many	21	TRBJ2-1	CASSLAARWTSGRSSYNEQFF	TGTGCCAGCAGCTTAGCAGCGCGTTGGACTAGCGGCCGGAGCTCCTACAATGAGCAGTTCTTC
NA	TRBV20-1	NA	12	TRBJ2-3	CSATRRTDTQYF	TGCAGTGCCACCCGGCGAACAGATACGCAGTATTTT
TRBD2	TRBV12-3/TRBV12-4	NA	14	TRBJ2-4	CASSLAPGRGTQYF	TGTGCCAGCAGTTTAGCCCCCGGGAGGGGGACTCAGTACTTC
NA	TRBV20-1	NA	12	TRBJ1-1	CSGRHGNTEAFF	TGCAGTGGTAGACACGGTAACACTGAAGCTTTCTTT
NA	TRBV5-1	NA	15	TRBJ2-7	CASSYPGTGLGEQYF	TGCGCCAGCAGCTATCCCGGGACAGGACTAGGCGAGCAGTACTTC
NA	TRBV4-2	once	15	TRBJ2-2	CASSQARGSTGELFF	TGTGCCAGCAGCCAAGCCCGGGGTTCTACCGGGGAGCTGTTTTTT
NA	TRBV21-1	NA	15	TRBJ2-7	CAFSSGREKSYEQYF	TGTGCCTTCAGCTCCGGGCGGGAGAAATCCTACGAGCAGTACTTC
NA	TRBV25-1	few	15	TRBJ1-2	CASSEVGVGGNGYTF	TGTGCCAGCAGTGAAGTTGGGGTCGGGGGAAACGGCTACACCTTC
TRBD2	TRBV20-1	NA	15	TRBJ2-7	CFAKRQRGAGYEQYF	TGCTTTGCTAAAAGGCAGCGGGGGGCGGGCTACGAGCAGTACTTC
NA	TRBV5-4	NA	13	TRBJ1-1	CASSYDANTEAFF	TGTGCCAGCAGCTATGATGCGAACACTGAAGCTTTCTTT
TRBD1	TRBV5-1	NA	17	TRBJ2-3	CASSLDRGRIYTDTQYF	TGCGCCAGCAGCTTGGACAGGGGCAGAATTTACACAGATACGCAGTATTTT
TRBD2	TRBV29-1	many	15	TRBJ2-3	CSGEGGPSGTDTQYF	TGCAGCGGGGAGGGAGGGCCCTCGGGCACAGATACGCAGTATTTT
TRBD1	TRBV10-3	NA	14	TRBJ2-7	CAISPGTGTYEQYF	TGTGCCATCAGTCCCGGGACAGGGACCTACGAGCAGTACTTC
NA	TRBV20-1	few	12	TRBJ2-7	CSARSRSYEQYF	TGCAGTGCTAGAAGCCGCAGCTACGAGCAGTACTTC
TRBD1	TRBV27	few	14	TRBJ1-1	CASSSTGPNTEAFF	TGTGCCAGCAGTTCGACAGGGCCGAACACTGAAGCTTTCTTT
NA	TRBV20-1	NA	15	TRBJ1-6	CSANEGFTYNSPLHF	TGCAGTGCTAATGAGGGGTTCACCTATAATTCACCCCTCCACTTT
NA	TRBV12-3/TRBV12-4	NA	15	TRBJ2-1	CASSDNRDGRDEQFF	TGTGCCAGCAGTGACAACCGGGACGGTAGGGATGAGCAGTTCTTC
TRBD1	TRBV6-1	few	13	TRBJ1-1	CASSGYRGTEAFF	TGTGCCAGCAGTGGGTACAGGGGTACTGAAGCTTTCTTT
NA	TRBV20-1	NA	15	TRBJ1-1	CSAHPTGSLNTEAFF	TGCAGTGCTCACCCGACAGGAAGTTTGAACACTGAAGCTTTCTTT
TRBD1	TRBV20-1	NA	15	TRBJ2-4	CSAHHRGIAKNIQYF	TGCAGTGCTCATCACAGGGGGATAGCCAAAAACATTCAGTACTTC
TRBD1	TRBV20-1	many	15	TRBJ2-3	CSATIPGQGANTQYF	TGCAGTGCTACTATCCCGGGACAGGGGGCGAATACGCAGTATTTT
TRBD2	TRBV4-2	few	17	TRBJ2-1	CASSQRLLAGLYNEQFF	TGTGCCAGCAGCCAGAGGCTACTAGCGGGGCTCTACAATGAGCAGTTCTTC
TRBD2	TRBV5-1	NA	16	TRBJ2-3	CASSRGVAEPGDTQYF	TGCGCCAGCAGCCGGGGGGTAGCAGAGCCGGGAGATACGCAGTATTTT
NA	TRBV18	NA	14	TRBJ2-5	CASSPPQHKETQYF	TGTGCCAGCTCACCACCCCAGCACAAAGAGACCCAGTACTTC
TRBD2	TRBV5-1	NA	15	TRBJ2-3	CASSLFAGETDTQYF	TGCGCCAGCAGCCTCTTTGCGGGAGAAACAGATACGCAGTATTTT
NA	TRBV20-1	NA	13	TRBJ1-1	CSAKLSGATEAFF	TGCAGTGCCAAGCTTTCGGGAGCCACTGAAGCTTTCTTT
NA	TRBV7-2	NA	16	TRBJ1-2	CASSLDTGRANYGYTF	TGTGCCAGCAGCTTAGACACAGGGAGGGCTAACTATGGCTACACCTTC
NA	TRBV15	NA	12	TRBJ1-5	CATSRDVGPQHF	TGTGCCACCAGCAGAGATGTAGGGCCCCAGCATTTT
NA	TRBV2	NA	14	TRBJ2-2	CASSGGLGSGELFF	TGTGCCAGCAGTGGGGGACTGGGATCCGGGGAGCTGTTTTTT
TRBD2	TRBV5-5	NA	14	TRBJ2-3	CASTLTSGNDTQYF	TGTGCCAGCACCCTGACTAGCGGGAATGATACGCAGTATTTT
NA	TRBV6-5	NA	16	TRBJ1-6	CASSSLRGLLNSPLHF	TGTGCCAGCAGTTCCCTCCGGGGACTGCTAAATTCACCCCTCCACTTT
NA	TRBV6-1	few	13	TRBJ1-2	CASRRDFRYGYTF	TGTGCCAGCCGAAGGGACTTTCGATATGGCTACACCTTC
TRBD2	TRBV18	few	15	TRBJ2-3	CASSPASGRPRTQYF	TGTGCCAGCTCACCTGCTAGCGGGAGGCCGAGGACGCAGTATTTT
TRBD1	TRBV12-3/TRBV12-4	few	15	TRBJ1-1	CASSSTGVSGTEAFF	TGTGCCAGCAGTTCAACAGGGGTAAGCGGCACTGAAGCTTTCTTT
TRBD1	TRBV7-9	NA	12	TRBJ2-7	CASSLKGGQGVF	TGTGCCAGCAGCTTAAAAGGAGGACAGGGAGTTTTC
NA	TRBV20-1	NA	15	TRBJ2-3	CSARDPRRFIDTQYF	TGCAGTGCTAGAGATCCTCGACGGTTTATAGATACGCAGTATTTT
NA	TRBV18	NA	16	TRBJ2-1	CASSPVTGSSYNEQFF	TGTGCCAGCTCACCAGTGACGGGGAGCTCCTACAATGAGCAGTTCTTC
TRBD2	TRBV20-1	NA	12	TRBJ2-5	CSARDYRETQYF	TGCAGTGCCCGGGACTACAGAGAGACCCAGTACTTC
NA	TRBV12-3/TRBV12-4	few	15	TRBJ2-3	CASSPRGVRTDTQYF	TGTGCCAGCAGTCCCAGGGGCGTGCGGACAGATACGCAGTATTTT
NA	TRBV5-5	NA	12	TRBJ1-5	CASSSLHQPQHF	TGTGCCAGCAGCTCCCTCCATCAGCCCCAGCATTTT
TRBD2	TRBV10-3	NA	16	TRBJ2-3	CAISETRLAGGDTQYF	TGTGCCATCAGTGAGACCCGACTAGCGGGGGGTGATACGCAGTATTTT
NA	TRBV10-2	many	15	TRBJ2-1	CASSFTSSSYNEQFF	TGCGCCAGCAGTTTTACCTCGAGCTCCTACAATGAGCAGTTCTTC
NA	TRBV20-1	NA	12	TRBJ1-1	CSAKTQGSEAFF	TGCAGTGCTAAAACGCAGGGCAGCGAAGCTTTCTTT
TRBD2	TRBV5-1	few	14	TRBJ2-2	CASSSSGNAGELFF	TGCGCCAGCAGCTCTAGCGGGAACGCCGGGGAGCTGTTTTTT